These T cell receptor beta chains were read from a single sample in a study of T cell responses to AZD1222 COVID-19 vaccine. Assay used: immunoSEQ multiplex PCR; TCRdb lists only in-frame clones, some missing. The repertoire holds approximately 120,000 clones, with around 90% as singletons. The source material was peripheral blood, sampled on day 0 of AZD1222 vaccination. These receptors originate from an adult in good health. The CDR3 runs from the conserved cysteine through the conserved F or W.

j_gene | v_gene | CDR3aa
TRBJ2-1 | TRBV6-5 | CASSYSRTGAMDEQFF
TRBJ1-2 | TRBV10-1 | CASSRDRGYGYTF
TRBJ1-2 | TRBV19 | CASSSPRTGSYGYTF
TRBJ2-1 | TRBV2 | CASTGTGAYNEQFF
TRBJ1-5 | TRBV6-5 | CASTFDGYSNQPQHF
TRBJ2-5 | TRBV12-3/TRBV12-4 | CASKSQETQYF
TRBJ1-2 | TRBV6-5 | CASSYGEAYGYTF
TRBJ2-5 | TRBV5-4 | CASSPQGAVETQYF
TRBJ2-5 | TRBV7-3 | CASSLGWDRGRETQYF
TRBJ1-3 | TRBV30 | CAWVPDRENTIYF
TRBJ1-5 | TRBV5-1 | CASSLLPDNQPQHF
TRBJ2-2 | TRBV24-1 | CATSDPGQGYGELFF
TRBJ2-1 | TRBV19 | CASSISGTGGAEQFF
TRBJ1-5 | TRBV2 | CASSEGGWSQPQHF
TRBJ1-2 | TRBV7-9 | CASRLGQGAVYGYTF
TRBJ2-3 | TRBV5-6 | CASSLGGVLAGDRDTQYF
TRBJ1-2 | TRBV9 | CASSVVGGAGYTF
TRBJ1-1 | TRBV19 | CASFGDTFRGAEAFF
TRBJ2-7 | TRBV10-2 | CASSESTRDLVAGVIRRSSYEQYF
TRBJ1-5 | TRBV4-1 | CASSQGGQPDQPQHF
TRBJ2-4 | TRBV19 | CASSSTGQGSSWTKNIQYF
TRBJ1-2 | TRBV7-8 | CASSPSQGDYGYTF
TRBJ2-1 | TRBV29-1 | CSVERPGDEQFF
TRBJ1-3 | TRBV18 | CASSPGQVISGNTIYF
TRBJ1-4 | TRBV11-3 | CASRGGQTNEKLFF
TRBJ2-3 | TRBV23-1 | CASIAVQADTQYF
TRBJ2-1 | TRBV29-1 | CSVEVFEQFF
TRBJ2-5 | TRBV3-1/TRBV3-2 | CASSQSGAQETQYF
TRBJ1-5 | TRBV12-3/TRBV12-4 | CASSFGEDQPQHF
TRBJ1-4 | TRBV9 | CASSVEATNEKLFF
TRBJ2-1 | TRBV9 | CASSARGAHSYNEQFF
TRBJ2-7 | TRBV6-5 | CASRSPGLESYEQYF
TRBJ1-5 | TRBV25-1 | CASSESGRGNQPQHF
TRBJ2-3 | TRBV11-3 | CASSLDGLAVDTQYF
TRBJ2-7 | TRBV6-5 | CASRSTSGSSYEQYF
TRBJ2-5 | TRBV11-2 | CASSPQQETQYF
TRBJ1-4 | TRBV6-6 | CASSPGGGLKLFF
TRBJ1-5 | TRBV4-1 | CASSQVPYSNQPQHF
TRBJ1-1 | TRBV11-2 | CASSLRGPGGTEAFF
TRBJ2-7 | TRBV21-1 | CASSSWTSGRYEQYF
TRBJ1-1 | TRBV20-1 | CSAREFFEAFF
TRBJ1-5 | TRBV24-1 | CATSRSNQPQHF
TRBJ2-7 | TRBV7-2 | CASSSGPSRVQYF
TRBJ2-1 | TRBV6-4 | CASSDSGGRPNEQFF
TRBJ2-7 | TRBV5-4 | CASRVVGREDNYEQYF
TRBJ1-3 | TRBV3-1/TRBV3-2 | CASSQEGTGDSGNTIYF
TRBJ2-2 | TRBV18 | CASSPPGRPNTGELFF
TRBJ2-2 | TRBV5-1 | CASSFLGWLAGTSTGELFF
TRBJ1-3 | TRBV11-2 | CASSLAPAGGLEGNTIYF
TRBJ1-1 | TRBV7-9 | CASSLEPEMNTEAFF